This T cell receptor (beta chain) was recovered during a study of T cell responses to AZD1222 COVID-19 vaccine. The CDR3 covers 15 residues. With 5 bases clipped from V and 7 bases from J, the junction kept 12 bases outside the gene matches. From germline, CDR1 is LNHDA and CDR2 SQIVND (reference sequence). This table comes from immunoSEQ multiplex PCR, and its TCRdb copy is limited to in-frame clones, with some not included. The sample holds roughly 110,000 clones, roughly 90% seen once. The chain links TRBV19 to TRBJ1-2, with 8 bases matching TRBD1. This receptor was identified in an adult in good health. The material was peripheral blood, obtained on day 0 of AZD1222 vaccination. In DNA, the CDR3 is TGTGCCAGTAGTGCCGACAGGGGCGCGCGGCTTGGCTACACCTTC. This codes for CASSADRGARLGYTF.